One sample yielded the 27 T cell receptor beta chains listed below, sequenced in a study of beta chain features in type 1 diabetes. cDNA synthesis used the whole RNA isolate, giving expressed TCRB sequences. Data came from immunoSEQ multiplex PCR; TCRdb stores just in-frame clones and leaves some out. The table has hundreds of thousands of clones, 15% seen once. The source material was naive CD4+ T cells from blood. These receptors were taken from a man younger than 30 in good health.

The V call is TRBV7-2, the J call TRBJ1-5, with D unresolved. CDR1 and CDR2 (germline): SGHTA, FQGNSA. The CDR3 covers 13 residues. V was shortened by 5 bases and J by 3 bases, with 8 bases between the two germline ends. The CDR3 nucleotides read TGTGCCAGCAGCCCTCTAAACAATCAGCCCCAGCATTTT. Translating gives CASSPLNNQPQHF. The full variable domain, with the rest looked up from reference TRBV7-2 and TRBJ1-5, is GAGVSQSPSNKVTEKGKDVELRCDPISGHTALYWYRQSLGQGLEFLIYFQGNSAPDKSGLPSDRFSAERTGGSVSTLTIQRTQQEDSAVYLCASSPLNNQPQHFGDGTRLSIL.

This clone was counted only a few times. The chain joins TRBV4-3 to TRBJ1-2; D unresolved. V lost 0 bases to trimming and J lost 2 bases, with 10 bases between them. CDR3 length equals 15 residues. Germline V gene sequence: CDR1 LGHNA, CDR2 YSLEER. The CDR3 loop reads CASSQDSSVNYGYTF. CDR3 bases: TGCGCCAGCAGCCAAGATTCCTCAGTGAACTATGGCTACACCTTC.

CDR3 DNA sequence: TGTGCCAGCTCACCGGGAACGGAACAGCCCGGGGCTTTCTTT. Encoded protein: CASSPGTEQPGAFF. This sequence joins TRBV18 and TRBJ1-1; D not certain. The CDR3 length is 14 residues. V was cut by 3 bases and J by 11 bases, with 19 bases left in between. Germline V gene lookup returns CDR1 KGHSH and CDR2 LQKENI.

The CDR3 sequence is CAHADPARGPNTGELFF. The CDR3 region has the DNA TGTGCCCACGCGGACCCGGCACGGGGACCGAACACCGGGGAGCTGTTTTTT. The gene calls are TRBV10-3 and TRBJ2-2; D possibly uses TRBD1 or TRBD2 (5 bases each). Germline V lookup: CDR1 ENHRY, CDR2 SYGVKD. CDR3 length: 17 residues. Trimming shortened V by 11 bases and J by 0 bases, and 22 bases separated the two germline ends.

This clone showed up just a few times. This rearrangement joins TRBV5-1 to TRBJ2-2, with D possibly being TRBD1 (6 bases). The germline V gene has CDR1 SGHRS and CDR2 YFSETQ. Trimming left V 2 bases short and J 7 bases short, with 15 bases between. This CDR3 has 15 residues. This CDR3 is CASSLRTGKDGELFF. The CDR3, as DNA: TGCGCCAGCAGCTTAAGAACAGGGAAGGACGGGGAGCTGTTTTTT.

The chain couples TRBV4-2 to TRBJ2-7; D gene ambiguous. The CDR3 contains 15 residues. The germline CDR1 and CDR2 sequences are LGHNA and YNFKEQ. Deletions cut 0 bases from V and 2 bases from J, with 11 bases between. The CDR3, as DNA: TGTGCCAGCAGCCAAGATCAATGGGCAACCTACGAGCAGTACTTC. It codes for CASSQDQWATYEQYF.

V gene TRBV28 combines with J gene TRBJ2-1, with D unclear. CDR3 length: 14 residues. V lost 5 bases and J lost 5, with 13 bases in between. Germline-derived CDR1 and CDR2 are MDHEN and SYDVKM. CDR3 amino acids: CASSHRFGDNEQFF. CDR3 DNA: TGTGCCAGCAGTCACCGATTTGGGGACAATGAGCAGTTCTTC. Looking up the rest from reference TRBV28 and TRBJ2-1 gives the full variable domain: DVKVTQSSRYLVKRTGEKVFLECVQDMDHENMFWYRQDPGLGLRLIYFSYDVKMKEKGDIPEGYSVSREKKERFSLILESASTNQTSMYLCASSHRFGDNEQFFGPGTRLTVL.

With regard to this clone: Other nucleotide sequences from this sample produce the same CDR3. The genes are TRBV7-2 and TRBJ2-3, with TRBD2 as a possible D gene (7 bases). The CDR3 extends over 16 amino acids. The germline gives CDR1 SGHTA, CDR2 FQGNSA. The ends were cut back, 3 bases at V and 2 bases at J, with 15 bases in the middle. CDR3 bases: TGTGCCAGCAGCTTGGGAAGAGGGGGGGCCACAGATACGCAGTATTTT. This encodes CASSLGRGGATDTQYF.

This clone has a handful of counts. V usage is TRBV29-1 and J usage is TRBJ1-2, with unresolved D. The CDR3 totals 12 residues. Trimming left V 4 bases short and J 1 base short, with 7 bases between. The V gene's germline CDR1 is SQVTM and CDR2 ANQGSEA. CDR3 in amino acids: CSVVQNNYGYTF. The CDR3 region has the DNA TGCAGCGTTGTTCAGAATAACTATGGCTACACCTTC.

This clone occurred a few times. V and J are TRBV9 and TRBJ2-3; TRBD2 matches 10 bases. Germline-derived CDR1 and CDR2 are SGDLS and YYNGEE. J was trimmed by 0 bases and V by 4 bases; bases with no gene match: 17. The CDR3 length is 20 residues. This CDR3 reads CASSPRGSGRPTTSTDTQYF. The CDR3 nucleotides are TGTGCCAGCAGCCCCCGGGGTAGCGGGAGGCCTACAACTAGCACAGATACGCAGTATTTT.

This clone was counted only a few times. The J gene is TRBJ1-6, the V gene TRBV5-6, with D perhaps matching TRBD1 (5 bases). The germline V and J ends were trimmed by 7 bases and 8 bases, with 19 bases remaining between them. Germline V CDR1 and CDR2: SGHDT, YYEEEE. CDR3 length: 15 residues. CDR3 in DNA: TGTGCCAGCGGCGCAGGGCCACTGGGGCATTCACCCCTCCACTTT. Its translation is CASGAGPLGHSPLHF.

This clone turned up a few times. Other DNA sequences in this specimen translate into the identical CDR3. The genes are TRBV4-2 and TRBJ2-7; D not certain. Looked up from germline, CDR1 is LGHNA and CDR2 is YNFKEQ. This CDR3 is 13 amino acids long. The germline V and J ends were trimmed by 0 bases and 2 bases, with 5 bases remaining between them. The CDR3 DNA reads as TGTGCCAGCAGCCAAGAGCGGACCTACGAGCAGTACTTC. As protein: CASSQERTYEQYF.

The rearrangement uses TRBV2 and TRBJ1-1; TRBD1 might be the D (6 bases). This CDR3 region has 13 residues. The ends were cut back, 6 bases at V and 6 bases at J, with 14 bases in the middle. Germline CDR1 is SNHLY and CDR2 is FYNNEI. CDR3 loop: CASSGDRRSEAFF. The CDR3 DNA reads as TGTGCCAGCAGCGGCGACAGGAGATCTGAAGCTTTCTTT.

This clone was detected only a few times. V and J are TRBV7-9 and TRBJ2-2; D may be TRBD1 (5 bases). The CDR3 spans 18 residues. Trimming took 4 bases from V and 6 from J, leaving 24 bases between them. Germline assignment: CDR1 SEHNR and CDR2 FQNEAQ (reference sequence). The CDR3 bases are TGTGCCAGCAGCTCCCACTACTGGCAGGGTCTAGGTGCCGGGGAGCTGTTTTTT. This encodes CASSSHYWQGLGAGELFF. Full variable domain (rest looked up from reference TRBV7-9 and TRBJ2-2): DTGVSQNPRHKITKRGQNVTFRCDPISEHNRLYWYRQTLGQGPEFLTYFQNEAQLEKSRLLSDRFSAERPKGSFSTLEIQRTEQGDSAMYLCASSSHYWQGLGAGELFFGEGSRLTVL.

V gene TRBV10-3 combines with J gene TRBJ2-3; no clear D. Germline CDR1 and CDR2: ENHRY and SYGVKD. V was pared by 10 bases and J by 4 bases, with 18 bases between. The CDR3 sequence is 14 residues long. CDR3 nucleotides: TGTGCCACCGCCGAGGTTTGGGGTGCAGATACGCAGTATTTT. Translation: CATAEVWGADTQYF.

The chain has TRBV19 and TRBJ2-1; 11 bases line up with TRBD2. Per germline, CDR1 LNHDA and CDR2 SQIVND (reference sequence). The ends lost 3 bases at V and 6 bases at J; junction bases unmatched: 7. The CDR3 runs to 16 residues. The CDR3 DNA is TGTGCCAGTAGTATCCTTAGCGGGAGGGCCGTCAATGAGCAGTTCTTC. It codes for CASSILSGRAVNEQFF.

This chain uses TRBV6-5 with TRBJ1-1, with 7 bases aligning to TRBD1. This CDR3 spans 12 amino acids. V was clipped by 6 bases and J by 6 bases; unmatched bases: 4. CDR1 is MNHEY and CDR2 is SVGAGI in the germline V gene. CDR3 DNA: TGTGCCAGCAGCGACAGGGCTGCTGAAGCTTTCTTT. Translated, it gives CASSDRAAEAFF.

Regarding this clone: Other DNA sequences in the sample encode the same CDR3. The CDR3: CASSPQGNEQFF. DNA for the CDR3: TGTGCCAGCTCACCTCAGGGGAATGAGCAGTTCTTC. V usage is TRBV18 and J usage is TRBJ2-1, with a possible D match to TRBD1 (6 bases). In germline, CDR1 is KGHSH, CDR2 LQKENI. V was pared by 3 bases and J by 7 bases, with 7 bases between. This CDR3 contains 12 residues.

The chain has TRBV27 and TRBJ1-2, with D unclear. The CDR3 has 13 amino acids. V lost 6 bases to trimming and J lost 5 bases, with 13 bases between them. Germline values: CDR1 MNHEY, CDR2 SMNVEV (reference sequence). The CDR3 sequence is CASSRTSGYGYTF. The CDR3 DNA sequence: TGTGCCAGCAGCAGAACATCGGGTTATGGCTACACCTTC.

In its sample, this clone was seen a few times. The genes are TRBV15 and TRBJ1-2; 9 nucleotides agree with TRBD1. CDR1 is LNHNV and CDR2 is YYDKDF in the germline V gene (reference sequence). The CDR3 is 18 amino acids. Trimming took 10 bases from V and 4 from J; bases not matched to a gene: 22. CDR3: CAIPQPGTNRGQVYGYTF. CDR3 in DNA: TGTGCCATCCCACAACCCGGGACGAACAGGGGGCAGGTCTATGGCTACACCTTC.

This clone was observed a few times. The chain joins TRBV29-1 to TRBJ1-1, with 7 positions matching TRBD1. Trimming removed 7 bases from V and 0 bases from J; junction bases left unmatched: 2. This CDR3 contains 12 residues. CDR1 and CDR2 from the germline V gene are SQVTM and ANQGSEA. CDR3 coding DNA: TGCAGCGCCGGGACAGTGAACACTGAAGCTTTCTTT. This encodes CSAGTVNTEAFF. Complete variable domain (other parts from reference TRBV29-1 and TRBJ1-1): SAVISQKPSRDICQRGTSLTIQCQVDSQVTMMFWYRQQPGQSLTLIATANQGSEATYESGFVIDKFPISRPNLTFSTLTVSNMSPEDSSIYLCSAGTVNTEAFFGQGTRLTVV.

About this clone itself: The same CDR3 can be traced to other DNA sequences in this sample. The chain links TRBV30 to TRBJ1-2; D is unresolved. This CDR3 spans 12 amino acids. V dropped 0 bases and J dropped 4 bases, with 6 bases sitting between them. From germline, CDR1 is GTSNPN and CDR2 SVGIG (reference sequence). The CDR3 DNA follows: TGTGCCTGGAGTGTGTCGTCCTATGGCTACACCTTC. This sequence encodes CAWSVSSYGYTF.

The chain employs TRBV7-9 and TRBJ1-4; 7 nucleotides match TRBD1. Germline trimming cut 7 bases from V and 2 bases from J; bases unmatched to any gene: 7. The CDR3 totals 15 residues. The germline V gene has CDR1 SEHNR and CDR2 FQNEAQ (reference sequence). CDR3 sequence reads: CASIVGGGTNEKLFF. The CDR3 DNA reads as TGTGCCAGCATCGTAGGGGGCGGTACTAATGAAAAACTGTTTTTT.

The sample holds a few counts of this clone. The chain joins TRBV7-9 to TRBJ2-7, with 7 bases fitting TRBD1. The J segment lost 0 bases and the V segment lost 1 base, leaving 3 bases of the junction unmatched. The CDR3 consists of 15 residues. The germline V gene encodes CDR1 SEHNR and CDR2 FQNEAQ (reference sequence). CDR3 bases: TGTGCCAGCAGCTTAGAAGGGGGCAGCTCCTACGAGCAGTACTTC. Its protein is CASSLEGGSSYEQYF. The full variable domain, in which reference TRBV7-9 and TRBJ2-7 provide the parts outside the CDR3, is DTGVSQNPRHKITKRGQNVTFRCDPISEHNRLYWYRQTLGQGPEFLTYFQNEAQLEKSRLLSDRFSAERPKGSFSTLEIQRTEQGDSAMYLCASSLEGGSSYEQYFGPGTRLTVT.

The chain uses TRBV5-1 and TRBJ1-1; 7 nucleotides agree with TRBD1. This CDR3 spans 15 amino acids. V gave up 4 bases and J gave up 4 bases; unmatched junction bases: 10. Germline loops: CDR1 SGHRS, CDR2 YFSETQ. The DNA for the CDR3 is TGCGCCAGCAGCCCTCAGGGGCCAGGGGGCACTGAAGCTTTCTTT. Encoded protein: CASSPQGPGGTEAFF.

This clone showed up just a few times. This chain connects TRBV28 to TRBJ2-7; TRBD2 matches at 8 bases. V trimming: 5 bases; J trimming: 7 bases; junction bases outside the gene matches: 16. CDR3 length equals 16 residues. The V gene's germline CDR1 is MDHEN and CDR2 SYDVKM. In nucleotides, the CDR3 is TGTGCCAGCAGTCCTCCCGGGACTAGGAGCGCTAAAGAGCAGTACTTC. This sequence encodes CASSPPGTRSAKEQYF.

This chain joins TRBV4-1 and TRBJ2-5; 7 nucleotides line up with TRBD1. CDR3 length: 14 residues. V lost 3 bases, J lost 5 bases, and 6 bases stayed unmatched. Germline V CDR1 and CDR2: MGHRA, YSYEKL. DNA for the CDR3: TGCGCCAGCAGCCAGCCCGACAGGGCTGAGACCCAGTACTTC. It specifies CASSQPDRAETQYF.